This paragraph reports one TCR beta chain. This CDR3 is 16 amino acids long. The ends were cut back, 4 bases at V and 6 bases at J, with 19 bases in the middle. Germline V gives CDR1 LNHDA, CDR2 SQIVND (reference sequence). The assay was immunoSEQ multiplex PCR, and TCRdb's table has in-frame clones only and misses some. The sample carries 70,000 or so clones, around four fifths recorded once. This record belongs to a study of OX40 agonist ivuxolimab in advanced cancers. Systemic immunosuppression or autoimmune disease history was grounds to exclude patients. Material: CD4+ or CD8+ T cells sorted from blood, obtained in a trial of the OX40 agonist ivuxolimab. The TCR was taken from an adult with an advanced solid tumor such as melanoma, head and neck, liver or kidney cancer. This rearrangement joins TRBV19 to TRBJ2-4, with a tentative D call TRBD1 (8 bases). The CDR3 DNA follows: TGTGCCAGTAGTACCGGGACAGGTAGGGGGGGAAACATTCAGTACTTC. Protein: CASSTGTGRGGNIQYF.